These 16 T cell receptor beta chains originate from one sample sequenced in a study of monozygotic twins with inflammatory bowel disease. Reanalyzing the 5' RACE reads, TCRdb keeps one entry per CDR3 protein, without DNA. There are approximately 330,000 distinct CDR3 sequences in the sample, with roughly 2% held by the top ten. Material: blood. Every receptor here comes from a human donor with ulcerative colitis or Crohn's disease, or a healthy co-twin of an affected twin (not recorded which).

The rearrangement joins TRBV4-3 to TRBJ2-7; TCRdb returns TRBD2, unconfirmable since there is no DNA. Germline CDR1 and CDR2: LGHNA and YSLEER. The CDR3 runs to 16 residues. CDR3 protein: CASSPSTPGGSYEQYF.

This chain connects TRBV7-2 to TRBJ2-1. CDR3 size: 13 residues. Looked up from germline, CDR1 is SGHTA and CDR2 is FQGNSA. Here the CDR3 reads CASSQDLYNEQFF.

V usage is TRBV7-6 and J usage is TRBJ2-1. This CDR3 spans 14 amino acids. Germline assignment: CDR1 SGHVS and CDR2 FNYEAQ. The CDR3 reads CASSLDNYGNEQFF.

This chain uses TRBV5-4 with TRBJ2-3; the TRBD2 assignment by TCRdb is unverifiable without DNA. CDR1 SGHNT and CDR2 YYREEE come from the germline V gene (reference sequence). There are 18 residues in the CDR3. CDR3 region: CASSPGTSGPRRTDTQYF.

The gene calls are TRBV29-1 and TRBJ2-1; no DNA is available, so the TRBD2 call from TCRdb remains unchecked. The CDR3 has 13 amino acids. Germline V gene sequence: CDR1 SQVTM, CDR2 ANQGSEA. The CDR3 loop reads CSVPLAGAGEQFF.

The rearrangement joins TRBV4-2 to TRBJ2-7; lacking DNA, the TRBD1 call made by TCRdb goes unchecked. CDR1 LGHNA and CDR2 YNFKEQ come from the germline V gene. This CDR3 spans 13 amino acids. The CDR3 loop is CASSLQGTYEQYF.

This chain joins TRBV7-9 and TRBJ2-7; TCRdb gives TRBD2 as the D gene, but with no DNA this cannot be confirmed. From germline, CDR1 is SEHNR and CDR2 FQNEAQ (reference sequence). The CDR3 has 16 amino acids. CDR3 amino acids: CASSAITSGRGSEQYF.

J is TRBJ2-6 and V is TRBV6-2 or TRBV6-3. This CDR3 is 16 amino acids long. Germline CDR1 reads MNHEY; CDR2 reads SVGEGT. CDR3 sequence: CASSYTHFVGANVLTF.

The rearrangement links TRBV6-5 to TRBJ2-1; TCRdb gives TRBD1 as the D gene, but with no DNA this cannot be confirmed. The CDR3 length is 11 residues. Germline V lookup: CDR1 MNHEY, CDR2 SVGAGI. The CDR3 reads CASRLGGEQFF.

The rearrangement uses TRBV18 and TRBJ2-6; TCRdb designates TRBD1, a call that cannot be tested without DNA. The length of the CDR3 is 17 residues. The V gene's germline CDR1 is KGHSH and CDR2 LQKENI. This CDR3 is CASSPPLGQDRANVLTF.

V usage is TRBV20-1 and J usage is TRBJ2-3; no DNA is available, so the TRBD1 call from TCRdb remains unchecked. The CDR3 sequence is 16 residues long. The germline gives CDR1 DFQATT, CDR2 SNEGSKA (reference sequence). CDR3 region: CSARDRRRPSTDTQYF.

The J gene is TRBJ1-2, the V gene TRBV18; TCRdb gives TRBD1 as the D gene, but with no DNA this cannot be confirmed. The CDR3 length is 14 residues. CDR1 KGHSH and CDR2 LQKENI come from the germline V gene. The CDR3 protein is CASSTWGANYGYTF.

This rearrangement joins TRBV11-2 to TRBJ1-2; with no DNA, the TCRdb D assignment of TRBD1 cannot be verified. Germline V gene sequence: CDR1 SGHAT, CDR2 FQNNGV. The CDR3 covers 15 residues. The CDR3 is CASSANRGFRYGYTF.

V is TRBV20-1 and J is TRBJ2-3. Germline V gene lookup returns CDR1 DFQATT and CDR2 SNEGSKA (reference sequence). The CDR3 covers 14 residues. Here the CDR3 reads CSASPVVGTDTQYF.

CDR3 region: CASSQPGQNYEQYF. The rearrangement joins TRBV5-4 to TRBJ2-7; with no DNA, the TCRdb D assignment of TRBD1 cannot be verified. CDR1 is SGHNT and CDR2 is YYREEE in the germline V gene (reference sequence). CDR3 size: 14 residues.

Here the CDR3 reads CASSQDEGLAVGRTDTQYF. The chain combines TRBV4-3 with TRBJ2-3; absent DNA, TCRdb's TRBD2 call cannot be checked. Germline CDR1 is LGHNA and CDR2 is YSLEER. The CDR3 has 19 residues.